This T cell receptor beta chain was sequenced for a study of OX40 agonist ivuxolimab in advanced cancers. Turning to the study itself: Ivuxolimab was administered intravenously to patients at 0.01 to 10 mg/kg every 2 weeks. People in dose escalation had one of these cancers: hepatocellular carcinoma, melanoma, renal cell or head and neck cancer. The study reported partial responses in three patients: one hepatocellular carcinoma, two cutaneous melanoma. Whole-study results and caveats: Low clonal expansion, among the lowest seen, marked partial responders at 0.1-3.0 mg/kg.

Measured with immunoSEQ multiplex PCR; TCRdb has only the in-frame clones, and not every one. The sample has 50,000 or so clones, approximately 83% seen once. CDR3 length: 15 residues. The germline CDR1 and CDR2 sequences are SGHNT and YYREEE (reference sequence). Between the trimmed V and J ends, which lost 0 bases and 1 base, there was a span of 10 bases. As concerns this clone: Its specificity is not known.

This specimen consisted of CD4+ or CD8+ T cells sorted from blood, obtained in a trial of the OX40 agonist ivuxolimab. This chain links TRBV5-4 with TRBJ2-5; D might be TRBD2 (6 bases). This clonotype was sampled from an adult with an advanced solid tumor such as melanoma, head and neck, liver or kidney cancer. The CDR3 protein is CASSLGLGGQETQYF. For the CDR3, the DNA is TGTGCCAGCAGCTTGGGACTAGGAGGCCAAGAGACCCAGTACTTC.